The 32 T cell receptor beta chains below all came from one sample that was sequenced in a study of cytomegalovirus exposure and HLA in healthy donors. Measured with immunoSEQ multiplex PCR; TCRdb has only the in-frame clones, and not every one. There are roughly 120,000 clones in the sample; just under 90% occur only once, and about 3.5% lies in the top ten. Sequencing was carried out using PBMCs. Every receptor here comes from a man aged 25-45 years in good health and CMV-seronegative.

The chain has TRBV6-1 and TRBJ2-3; tentative D call: TRBD1 (6 bases). The CDR3 extends over 13 amino acids. The germline gives CDR1 MNHNS, CDR2 SASEGT. Trimming left V 5 bases short and J 6 bases short, with 12 bases between. CDR3 region: CASSTNRVDTQYF. The CDR3, as DNA: TGTGCCAGCAGTACCAACAGGGTTGATACGCAGTATTTT.

The chain recombines TRBV15 with TRBJ1-5, with a tentative D call TRBD1 (5 bases). Deletions cut 0 bases from V and 7 bases from J, with 7 bases between. Germline lookup yields CDR1 LNHNV and CDR2 YYDKDF (reference sequence). The CDR3 is made up of 13 amino acids. In DNA, the CDR3 is TGTGCCACCAGCAGAGAAGGGGTCCAGCCCCAGCATTTT. This codes for CATSREGVQPQHF.

The chain uses TRBV23-1 and TRBJ1-2; 7 bases map to TRBD1. TRBV23-1 is given ORF status, its function remaining uncertain. J gave up 3 bases and V 3 bases, and 7 bases lay outside the gene matches. This CDR3 comprises 15 residues. The chain's CDR3 is CASSHLDRYHYGYTF. The CDR3 coding sequence is TGCGCCAGCAGTCACTTGGACAGGTACCACTATGGCTACACCTTC.

This chain uses TRBV29-1 with TRBJ1-1, with TRBD1 matching 10 bases. Unmatched junction bases numbered 6, after V lost 6 bases and J lost 11 bases. From germline, CDR1 is SQVTM and CDR2 ANQGSEA. The CDR3 totals 11 residues. CDR3 nucleotide sequence: TGCAGCGTGCCGACAGGGGGCCGCGCTTTCTTT. Protein product: CSVPTGGRAFF.

This clone came up once. The chain joins TRBV4-2 to TRBJ2-7; 8 bases match TRBD1. CDR3 length: 16 amino acids. The trim removed 3 bases at V and 4 bases at J, leaving 11 bases unmatched. Germline V gene sequence: CDR1 LGHNA, CDR2 YNFKEQ. For the CDR3, the DNA is TGTGCCAGCAGCCAGGAATTCCCAGGGGGCCGGTACGAGCAGTACTTC. It yields the protein CASSQEFPGGRYEQYF.

This clone was counted a few times. The rearrangement links TRBV5-6 to TRBJ1-2; D unresolved. In germline, CDR1 is SGHDT, CDR2 YYEEEE. The V end was cut by 0 bases, the J end by 3 bases, with 6 bases between. The CDR3 is 13 residues long. Here the CDR3 reads CASSLGGYYGYTF. DNA of the CDR3: TGTGCCAGCAGCTTGGGAGGGTACTATGGCTACACCTTC.

The J gene is TRBJ1-2, the V gene TRBV19; D gene uncertain. This CDR3 has 15 amino acids. Looked up from germline, CDR1 is LNHDA and CDR2 is SQIVND (reference sequence). V lost 3 bases and J 3 bases, leaving 14 bases between the germline ends. The CDR3 DNA sequence: TGTGCCAGTAGTATTCCTCCACCGAGTGACTATGGCTACACCTTC. As protein: CASSIPPPSDYGYTF.

The rearrangement joins TRBV4-1 to TRBJ1-6, with D unresolved. From germline, CDR1 is MGHRA and CDR2 YSYEKL. The CDR3 contains 14 residues. The V end was cut by 0 bases, the J end by 9 bases, with 9 bases between. The CDR3 reads CASSQEPLGSPLHF. CDR3 sequence (DNA): TGCGCCAGCAGCCAAGAACCACTTGGTTCACCCCTCCACTTT.

V is TRBV5-4 and J is TRBJ1-5; the D is unclear. Trimming removed 1 base from V and 7 bases from J, with 12 bases in between. Germline V gene lookup returns CDR1 SGHNT and CDR2 YYREEE (reference sequence). This CDR3 comprises 14 residues. CDR3: CASSLSVEYQPQHF. CDR3 bases: TGTGCCAGCAGCTTGTCGGTGGAGTACCAGCCCCAGCATTTT.

V and J are TRBV5-1 and TRBJ1-1; 9 bases fit TRBD1. The germline V gene encodes CDR1 SGHRS and CDR2 YFSETQ. The CDR3 consists of 14 residues. V lost 4 bases to trimming and J lost 4 bases; unmatched junction nucleotides: 5. CDR3 nucleotides: TGCGCCAGCAGCACGGGACAGGGAATCACTGAAGCTTTCTTT. Its translation: CASSTGQGITEAFF.

The chain carries TRBV19 and TRBJ1-3; D may be TRBD1 (6 bases). The CDR3 runs to 17 residues. V gave up 3 bases and J gave up 2 bases, with 17 bases separating them. The V gene's germline CDR1 is LNHDA and CDR2 SQIVND (reference sequence). The CDR3 region is CASSIPGAATTGNTIYF. The CDR3 nucleotides are TGTGCCAGTAGTATCCCAGGGGCCGCAACTACTGGAAACACCATATATTTT.

The chain employs TRBV6-5 and TRBJ1-5, with D perhaps TRBD1 (6 bases). Trimming stripped 4 bases from V and 0 bases from J, with 10 bases between. CDR1 and CDR2 (germline): MNHEY, SVGAGI. This CDR3 is 15 amino acids long. The CDR3 nucleotides read TGTGCCAGCAGTTCCGGACAGATTAGCAATCAGCCCCAGCATTTT. Encoded protein: CASSSGQISNQPQHF.

V is TRBV7-9 and J is TRBJ2-1, with a weak D call TRBD2 (5 bases). V was cut by 1 base and J by 12 bases, with 13 bases left in between. The CDR3 covers 13 residues. Germline V lookup: CDR1 SEHNR, CDR2 FQNEAQ (reference sequence). Written as DNA, the CDR3 is TGTGCCAGCAGCTTAGAAGAGCGGTTGGGGCAGTTCTTC. Translation gives CASSLEERLGQFF.

V gene TRBV7-2 combines with J gene TRBJ1-5; D unresolved. The V gene lost 5 bases and the J gene lost 0 bases, with 8 bases spanning the gap. This CDR3 contains 14 residues. CDR1 is SGHTA and CDR2 is FQGNSA in the germline V gene. As DNA, the CDR3 is TGTGCCAGCAGCGAGGGTTTTAGCAATCAGCCCCAGCATTTT. Translation gives CASSEGFSNQPQHF. Complete variable domain (other parts from reference TRBV7-2 and TRBJ1-5): GAGVSQSPSNKVTEKGKDVELRCDPISGHTALYWYRQSLGQGLEFLIYFQGNSAPDKSGLPSDRFSAERTGGSVSTLTIQRTQQEDSAVYLCASSEGFSNQPQHFGDGTRLSIL.

The CDR3 loop reads CASSQEEFDEQFF. CDR3 nucleotide sequence: TGCGCCAGCAGCCAAGAGGAGTTCGATGAGCAGTTCTTC. V usage is TRBV4-1 and J usage is TRBJ2-1, with no clear D. Between the trimmed V and J ends, which lost 0 bases and 8 bases, there was a span of 8 bases. The CDR3 is made up of 13 amino acids. Germline V gives CDR1 MGHRA, CDR2 YSYEKL.

The chain has TRBV11-2 and TRBJ2-7; D unclear. The CDR3 runs 15 residues. The ends were cut back, 1 base at V and 4 bases at J, with 14 bases in the middle. Germline V gene sequence: CDR1 SGHAT, CDR2 FQNNGV. The CDR3 DNA is TGTGCCAGCAGCTTAGCCCGAGAGACTTGGTACGAGCAGTACTTC. Protein: CASSLARETWYEQYF.

The chain combines TRBV19 with TRBJ2-7; 9 bases align to TRBD1. Germline CDR1 LNHDA, CDR2 SQIVND (reference sequence). The trim removed 10 bases at V and 4 bases at J, leaving 8 bases unmatched. The CDR3 consists of 13 residues. CDR3 sequence (DNA): TGTGCCACCCGGGACAGGGATCGGTACGAGCAGTACTTC. Protein sequence: CATRDRDRYEQYF.

This chain links TRBV5-1 with TRBJ1-1; D not resolved. The CDR3 runs 13 residues. Germline assignment: CDR1 SGHRS and CDR2 YFSETQ. V was cut by 5 bases and J by 1 base, with 9 bases left in between. CDR3 protein: CASRAGENTEAFF. In nucleotides, the CDR3 is TGCGCCAGCAGAGCCGGTGAGAACACTGAAGCTTTCTTT.

The genes are TRBV7-3 and TRBJ1-3; D gene ambiguous. This CDR3 is 13 amino acids long. Trimming shortened V by 9 bases and J by 8 bases, and 17 bases separated the two germline ends. The germline gives CDR1 SGHTA, CDR2 FQGTGA. CDR3 sequence (DNA): TGTGCCAGTGAACCTAGCGGAAGAGACACCATATATTTT. Amino acids: CASEPSGRDTIYF.

This chain uses TRBV7-6 with TRBJ2-7; D unresolved. Trimming pared 1 base from V and 0 bases from J, leaving 7 bases between. Germline loops: CDR1 SGHVS, CDR2 FNYEAQ. This CDR3 has 14 amino acids. CDR3 protein: CASSLGAASYEQYF. Written as DNA, the CDR3 is TGTGCCAGCAGCTTAGGGGCTGCCTCCTACGAGCAGTACTTC. Full variable domain (rest looked up from reference TRBV7-6 and TRBJ2-7): GAGVSQSPRYKVTKRGQDVALRCDPISGHVSLYWYRQALGQGPEFLTYFNYEAQQDKSGLPNDRFSAERPEGSISTLTIQRTEQRDSAMYRCASSLGAASYEQYFGPGTRLTVT.

The J gene is TRBJ2-7, the V gene TRBV5-1, with a weak D call TRBD2 (6 bases). Trimming removed 0 bases at V and 5 bases at J, with 15 bases between. Germline V CDR1 and CDR2: SGHRS, YFSETQ. This CDR3 region has 15 residues. In DNA, the CDR3 is TGCGCCAGCAGCTTGGATTGGGGACCGGGGGACGAGCAGTACTTC. Protein: CASSLDWGPGDEQYF. Together with reference TRBV5-1 and TRBJ2-7, the CDR3 gives the full variable domain: KAGVTQTPRYLIKTRGQQVTLSCSPISGHRSVSWYQQTPGQGLQFLFEYFSETQRNKGNFPGRFSGRQFSNSRSEMNVSTLELGDSALYLCASSLDWGPGDEQYFGPGTRLTVT.

The rearrangement links TRBV7-2 to TRBJ2-3; 7 bases are shared with TRBD2. This CDR3 is 16 amino acids long. Germline values: CDR1 SGHTA, CDR2 FQGNSA. V was clipped by 1 base and J by 1 base; unmatched bases: 5. The CDR3 DNA is TGTGCCAGCAGCTTAGAACCCGCGGGGGGCACAGATACGCAGTATTTT. Protein sequence: CASSLEPAGGTDTQYF.

This clone was counted a single time. The chain carries TRBV5-1 and TRBJ2-1; D possibly corresponds to TRBD2 (5 bases). Germline V gene sequence: CDR1 SGHRS, CDR2 YFSETQ. The CDR3 is 16 residues long. V lost 0 bases and J lost 0, with 10 bases in between. The CDR3 DNA reads as TGCGCCAGCAGCTTGGTCGGGGTAGGCTCCTACAATGAGCAGTTCTTC. This codes for CASSLVGVGSYNEQFF.

This clone was seen more than once but under ten times. The rearrangement joins TRBV19 to TRBJ2-7, with TRBD1 as a possible D gene (5 bases). Germline-derived CDR1 and CDR2 are LNHDA and SQIVND (reference sequence). The CDR3 is made up of 15 amino acids. Trimming stripped 2 bases from V and 2 bases from J, with 13 bases between. The CDR3 loop reads CASSITGLDPYEQYF. As DNA, the CDR3 is TGTGCCAGTAGTATAACAGGTTTAGATCCCTACGAGCAGTACTTC. Filled out from reference TRBV19 and TRBJ2-7, the complete variable domain reads DGGITQSPKYLFRKEGQNVTLSCEQNLNHDAMYWYRQDPGQGLRLIYYSQIVNDFQKGDIAEGYSVSREKKESFPLTVTSAQKNPTAFYLCASSITGLDPYEQYFGPGTRLTVT.

The chain joins TRBV27 to TRBJ1-6; D call uncertain. V lost 5 bases, J lost 7 bases, and 18 bases lay in between. CDR3 length: 16 residues. CDR1 MNHEY and CDR2 SMNVEV come from the germline V gene (reference sequence). The CDR3 sequence: CASSPRGWSGNSPLHF. The CDR3 DNA is TGTGCCAGCAGTCCGCGCGGGTGGTCGGGAAATTCACCCCTCCACTTT.

This chain connects TRBV6-1 to TRBJ1-6, with 7 bases that match TRBD1. Germline CDR1 reads MNHNS; CDR2 reads SASEGT. The V segment lost 4 bases and the J segment 9 bases; nucleotides outside the gene matches: 12. The CDR3 is 16 amino acids. CDR3: CASSVTGAHRSSPLHF. The CDR3 nucleotides read TGTGCCAGCAGTGTAACAGGGGCCCACCGGAGTTCACCCCTCCACTTT.

The chain has TRBV28 and TRBJ2-2, with TRBD1 matching 10 bases. The V gene's germline CDR1 is MDHEN and CDR2 SYDVKM. This CDR3 region has 16 residues. V dropped 5 bases and J dropped 4; count of bases not matched to a gene: 7. The CDR3 here is CASSPGTGAGTGELFF. The CDR3 DNA follows: TGTGCCAGCAGTCCAGGGACAGGGGCAGGCACCGGGGAGCTGTTTTTT.

This sequence joins TRBV6-1 and TRBJ1-5, with TRBD1 matching over 7 bases. Germline CDR1 is MNHNS and CDR2 is SASEGT. This CDR3 has 15 amino acids. After removal of 7 bases from V and 3 bases from J, the junction contained 9 bases not matched to a gene. CDR3 protein: CASTWGTEHNQPQHF. DNA for the CDR3: TGTGCCAGCACCTGGGGGACAGAACACAATCAGCCCCAGCATTTT.

This chain uses TRBV9 with TRBJ2-1; D is possibly TRBD2 (5 bases). V was cut by 0 bases and J by 6 bases, with 7 bases left in between. This CDR3 spans 13 amino acids. Per germline, CDR1 SGDLS and CDR2 YYNGEE. The CDR3 region has the DNA TGTGCCAGCAGCGTAGGGACTCTCAATGAGCAGTTCTTC. Translation gives CASSVGTLNEQFF.

This clone was seen only once. The chain combines TRBV21-1 with TRBJ2-4; TRBD1 is the table's D call, not checked against the DNA. TRBV21-1 represents a pseudogene. The CDR3 covers 17 residues. The CDR3 DNA sequence: TGTGCCAGCAGCGAAGACAGGGGCCCTTTAGCCAAAAACATTCAGTACTTC. Encoded protein: CASSEDRGPLAKNIQYF.

The J gene is TRBJ1-1, the V gene TRBV7-2; D is perhaps TRBD1 (6 bases). CDR1 is SGHTA, CDR2 FQGNSA, per germline. V was trimmed by 5 bases and J by 6 bases, leaving 16 bases between them. This CDR3 has 14 residues. The CDR3 bases are TGTGCCAGCAGCCTAGGGGGAGGAGGAGCTGAAGCTTTCTTT. Its translation: CASSLGGGGAEAFF.

The rearrangement uses TRBV4-1 and TRBJ2-7; 7 bases are shared with TRBD1. The CDR3 spans 14 residues. The germline gives CDR1 MGHRA, CDR2 YSYEKL. V lost 6 bases, J lost 3 bases, and 8 bases stayed unmatched. This CDR3 is CASSRSRQGYEQYF. The CDR3 DNA is TGCGCCAGCAGTCGAAGCCGACAGGGCTACGAGCAGTACTTC.